These T cell receptor beta chains were read from a single sample in a study of T-cell reconstitution after alpha-beta-depleted transplantation in children. TCRdb itself ran the PCR reads through MiXCR, one entry per CDR3 protein. Of hundreds of thousands of distinct CDR3 sequences in the sample, roughly 18% were seen once. The sample consisted of PBMCs from the stem cell graft donor, taken from the stem cell graft. The receptors stem from a human donor who donated a stem cell graft to a child with acute lymphoblastic leukemia. Both conserved end residues are part of each CDR3. D genes are given only for firm matches. Some rows have no size entry. The others give once, few or many, or a class for an expanded clone.

abundance	d_gene	v_gene	j_gene	CDR3nt	CDR3aa
many	NA	TRBV12-3/TRBV12-4	TRBJ2-3	TGTGCCAGCACCACGTCATTCAGCACAGATACGCAGTATTTT	CASTTSFSTDTQYF
many	NA	TRBV19	TRBJ2-7	TGTGCCAGTAGATCTTTGGACGGCTACGAGCAGTACTTC	CASRSLDGYEQYF
few	TRBD2	TRBV5-1	TRBJ2-3	TGCGCCAGCAGTTTCTCCGGGACTAGCGGAACAGAGGGGCAGTATTTT	CASSFSGTSGTEGQYF
NA	NA	TRBV6-1	TRBJ2-5	TGTGCCAGCAACTCCCTCTCCGTACTGGCGGAAGAGACCCAGTACTTC	CASNSLSVLAEETQYF
NA	NA	TRBV5-6	TRBJ1-5	TGTGCCAGCAGCTTATCACCAGGCCTCAATCAGCCCCAGCATTTT	CASSLSPGLNQPQHF
NA	TRBD1	TRBV12-3/TRBV12-4	TRBJ1-2	TGTGCCAGCAGTTCCCGACTGACAGGGCCCTATGGCTACACCTTC	CASSSRLTGPYGYTF
NA	NA	TRBV3-1	TRBJ1-5	TGTGCCAGCAGCCTCCGGGTGGGCAGCCAGCCCCAGCATTTT	CASSLRVGSQPQHF
few	TRBD2	TRBV9	TRBJ2-7	TGTGCCAGCGGCCGGACTAGCAGCTACGAGCAGTACTTC	CASGRTSSYEQYF
NA	NA	TRBV20-1	TRBJ2-7	TGCAGTGCTTTCCGGGACCTCACCTACGAGCAGTACTTC	CSAFRDLTYEQYF
few	NA	TRBV29-1	TRBJ2-7	TGCAGCGTTGAGTGGGGATCGTACGAGCAGTACTTC	CSVEWGSYEQYF
NA	TRBD1	TRBV4-1	TRBJ1-1	TGCGCCAGCAGCGCGGGACAGATGAACACTGAAGCTTTCTTT	CASSAGQMNTEAFF
NA	TRBD1	TRBV5-5	TRBJ2-1	TGTGCCAGCAGCCCACAGGGGGGCTATAGCTCCTACAATGAGCAGTTCTTC	CASSPQGGYSSYNEQFF
NA	NA	TRBV29-1	TRBJ1-2	TGCAGCGCCGCCGGGACGTATGGCTACACCTTC	CSAAGTYGYTF
NA	NA	TRBV5-1	TRBJ1-1	TGCGCCAGCAGCTTGGTCGTAAGCACTGAAGCTTTCTTT	CASSLVVSTEAFF
few	NA	TRBV25-1	TRBJ2-7	TGTGCCAGCGGCCGCGGACAGCCCTACGAGCAGTACTTC	CASGRGQPYEQYF
few	NA	TRBV13	TRBJ2-5	TGTGCCAGCAGTGGGCCGGTGGGGGACCAGTACTTC	CASSGPVGDQYF
few	NA	TRBV10-3	TRBJ2-7	TGTGCCATCAGTGGGGGGGTAACCTACGAGCAGTACTTC	CAISGGVTYEQYF
few	TRBD1	TRBV12-3/TRBV12-4	TRBJ2-3	TGTGCCAGCAGTAGAAGGACAGGGCCAGATACGCAGTATTTT	CASSRRTGPDTQYF
NA	TRBD2	TRBV3-1	TRBJ2-2	TGTGCCAGCACCCGAGGCGGGAGTGGCGGGGAGCTGTTTTTT	CASTRGGSGGELFF
NA	NA	TRBV5-1	TRBJ2-5	TGCGCCAGCAGCACCTCCCTAGGGGCGGGCGAGACCCAGTACTTC	CASSTSLGAGETQYF
once	TRBD2	TRBV5-6	TRBJ2-1	TGTGCCAGCAGCTTGGCCGGGGCGGGGGAGGCCTACAATGAGCAGTTCTTC	CASSLAGAGEAYNEQFF
NA	TRBD2	TRBV3-1	TRBJ2-3	TGTGCCAGCAGCCAAGAGGGACTAGCGTTAATACGGGGCACAGATACGCAGTATTTT	CASSQEGLALIRGTDTQYF
NA	TRBD2	TRBV6-1	TRBJ2-4	TGTGCCAGCCACGGGGGGTCGGGAGCCAAAAACATTCAGTACTTC	CASHGGSGAKNIQYF
NA	TRBD1	TRBV5-1	TRBJ2-7	TGCGCCAGCAGCTCAGGACCGGGACAGGGCTACGAGCAGTACTTC	CASSSGPGQGYEQYF